The 5 T cell receptor beta chains given below trace back to one sample, sequenced in a study of shared clonotypes between healthy human individuals. TCRdb's table, derived via immunoSEQ multiplex PCR, lists solely in-frame clones and lacks some. The data contain about a million clones, under 80% of them singletons. Source material: memory CD4+ T cells sorted from blood. Sample subset: CD45RA-negative fraction. All receptors come from a man aged 18 to 35 in good health.

The chain carries TRBV2 and TRBJ2-7, with TRBD1 as a possible D gene (5 bases). V lost 8 bases, J lost 1 base, and 12 bases lay in between. CDR1 and CDR2 (germline): SNHLY, FYNNEI. CDR3 length equals 13 residues. The CDR3 here is CASGLQASYEQYF. The CDR3 region has the DNA TGTGCCAGCGGTCTACAGGCATCCTACGAGCAGTACTTC. The complete variable domain, with remaining parts taken from reference TRBV2 and TRBJ2-7, reads EPEVTQTPSHQVTQMGQEVILRCVPISNHLYFYWYRQILGQKVEFLVSFYNNEISEKSEIFDDQFSVERPDGSNFTLKIRSTKLEDSAMYFCASGLQASYEQYFGPGTRLTVT.

The table lists this clone with many counts. The chain has TRBV18 and TRBJ2-2; 10 bases match TRBD1. Germline trimming cut 3 bases from V and 7 bases from J; bases unmatched to any gene: 5. The CDR3 runs 15 residues. Per the germline V gene, CDR1 is KGHSH and CDR2 is LQKENI. For the CDR3, the DNA is TGTGCCAGCTCACCGGGACAGGGGAATTTCGGGGAGCTGTTTTTT. Its protein is CASSPGQGNFGELFF. The complete variable domain, with remaining parts taken from reference TRBV18 and TRBJ2-2, reads NAGVMQNPRHLVRRRGQEARLRCSPMKGHSHVYWYRQLPEEGLKFMVYLQKENIIDESGMPKERFSAEFPKEGPSILRIQQVVRGDSAAYFCASSPGQGNFGELFFGEGSRLTVL.

V and J are TRBV28 and TRBJ2-7; 8 bases align to TRBD1. V trimming: 4 bases; J trimming: 2 bases; junction bases outside the gene matches: 7. The V gene's germline CDR1 is MDHEN and CDR2 SYDVKM. The CDR3 spans 15 residues. The CDR3 spells CASSSYRGWAYEQYF. CDR3 in DNA: TGTGCCAGCAGTTCCTACAGGGGGTGGGCCTACGAGCAGTACTTC.

The chain couples TRBV6-1 to TRBJ1-1; TRBD1 matches at 7 bases. With 8 bases clipped from V and 10 bases from J, the junction kept 16 bases outside the gene matches. CDR1 is MNHNS and CDR2 is SASEGT in the germline V gene. The CDR3 has 14 amino acids. As DNA, the CDR3 is TGTGCCAGCCAAAAGGTGGCAGGGGGTTATGCAGCTTTCTTT. Its protein is CASQKVAGGYAAFF.

As regards this clone: Being one base from a much bigger clone, this may be a read error. Additional DNA sequences in this sample encode the identical CDR3. V and J are TRBV6-1 and TRBJ2-2; D gene unclear. Germline CDR1 is MNHNS and CDR2 is SASEGT. The CDR3 runs 12 residues. With 6 bases removed from V and 0 bases from J, the gap between germline ends came to 2 bases. The CDR3 sequence: CASRPNTGELFF. The CDR3 DNA sequence: TGTGCCAGCAGACCGAACACCGGGGAGCTGTTTTTT.